The 6 T cell receptor beta chains reported below all come from one sample, sequenced in a study of T-cell memory formation after mild COVID-19 (dated by TCRdb to about 2021). Library preparation employed 5' RACE. The sequencing machine was an Illumina NovaSeq 6000. TCRdb reanalyzed the raw reads on its own, using fastp at Q25 for trimming and MiXCR for clone calling, and kept in-frame beta chains. Each CDR3 protein gets just one entry, which takes the most common genes and DNA from the rows behind it. Across this sample there are 350,000 to 500,000 distinct CDR3 sequences, with under 20% seen only once. About 22% of the sample belongs to the ten largest clones. Sequenced sample: PBMCs or a T cell subset sorted from them (not recorded which). The source of these receptors is a man younger than 30 who had mild COVID-19 (a few samples of this study predate the infection). The sample titles of this study are shuffled in the database, so cell type and time point are left out; the donor was told from shared clones.

This clonotype was observed many times. This chain joins TRBV7-3 and TRBJ2-1; 7 positions match TRBD1. With V trimmed by 6 bases and J by 7 bases, 3 bases remained unmatched. Germline V CDR1 and CDR2: SGHTA, FQGTGA. The CDR3 contains 12 residues. CDR3 in amino acids: CASSSQGNEQFF. CDR3 nucleotide sequence: TGTGCCAGCAGTTCACAGGGGAATGAGCAGTTCTTC.

The V gene is TRBV28, the J gene TRBJ2-6; 8 bases match TRBD1. This CDR3 has 16 amino acids. Germline values: CDR1 MDHEN, CDR2 SYDVKM. With V trimmed by 3 bases and J by 4 bases, 5 bases remained unmatched. The CDR3 here is CASSFQGAAGANVLTF. CDR3 nucleotides: TGTGCCAGCAGTTTCCAGGGGGCGGCAGGGGCCAACGTCCTGACTTTC.

The chain employs TRBV28 and TRBJ1-2; D remains ambiguous. Germline V gene data show CDR1 as MDHEN and CDR2 as SYDVKM. V lost 8 bases and J 2 bases, leaving 15 bases between the germline ends. The CDR3 is 14 amino acids. The chain's CDR3 is CASSGPVSNYGYTF. The CDR3 nucleotides are TGTGCCAGCTCAGGACCAGTCTCAAACTATGGCTACACCTTC.

Here the CDR3 reads CASTIIPNTIYF. CDR3 coding DNA: TGTGCCAGCACCATTATTCCAAACACCATATATTTT. V gene TRBV7-9 combines with J gene TRBJ1-3, with D unclear. CDR1 SEHNR and CDR2 FQNEAQ come from the germline V gene (reference sequence). CDR3 length equals 12 residues. Trimming stripped 7 bases from V and 6 bases from J, with 10 bases between.

J is TRBJ2-7 and V is TRBV1; no check of the table's D call, TRBD1, against the DNA was made. TRBV1 is a pseudogene segment. This CDR3 comprises 15 residues. In DNA, the CDR3 is TGCACCAGCAGCCAAGATCCCACCGGGGGCCACGAGCAGTACGTC. This sequence encodes CTSSQDPTGGHEQYV.

The chain links TRBV9 to TRBJ1-2; D uncertain. V shed 3 bases and J shed 3 bases, with 18 bases lying between them. CDR3 length equals 16 residues. Germline V lookup: CDR1 SGDLS, CDR2 YYNGEE. This CDR3 reads CASSAGSGVPYYGYTF. CDR3 in DNA: TGTGCCAGCAGCGCCGGGTCGGGCGTTCCTTACTATGGCTACACCTTC.